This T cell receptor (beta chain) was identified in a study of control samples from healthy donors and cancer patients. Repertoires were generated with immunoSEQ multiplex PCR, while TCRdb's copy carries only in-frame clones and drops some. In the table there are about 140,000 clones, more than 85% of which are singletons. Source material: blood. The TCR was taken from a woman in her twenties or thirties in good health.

The CDR3 is CASSVNGELFF. CDR3 nucleotide sequence: TGTGCCAGCAGTGTAAACGGGGAGCTGTTTTTT. The chain couples TRBV2 to TRBJ2-2; D gene ambiguous. CDR3 length: 11 amino acids. V gave up 4 bases and J gave up 7 bases, with 4 bases separating them. Germline CDR1 is SNHLY and CDR2 is FYNNEI.